This TCR beta chain stems from a study of cytomegalovirus exposure and HLA in healthy donors. About the study: The 550 to 800 first-cohort repertoires and the 120 or so validation repertoires shared the same platform, a later analysis reported. Study outcomes and limitations: Subsequent analysis revealed that first-cohort TCR clusters tended to co-occur in the approximately 120 validation repertoires. Specificity for CMV antigens was confirmed in vitro for a few of the CMV-associated chains.

The 120-subject validation cohort, separate from the approximately 660-subject first cohort, included the donors. The germline V gene has CDR1 MNHEY and CDR2 SMNVEV (reference sequence). This CDR3 is 12 amino acids long. V was clipped by 5 bases and J by 1 base, with 5 bases between them. Notes on this clone: Antigen unknown.

TCRdb's copy holds only in-frame clones and misses some; the assay was immunoSEQ multiplex PCR. The profile shows 300,000 or so clones, over 75% of them singletons. The sequencing input was PBMCs. V usage is TRBV27 and J usage is TRBJ1-1, with D maybe TRBD1 (5 bases). The receptor was isolated from a man aged 25 to 45 in good health and CMV-seronegative. CDR3 in DNA: TGTGCCAGCAGTACAGGGAACACTGAAGCTTTCTTT. It encodes CASSTGNTEAFF.